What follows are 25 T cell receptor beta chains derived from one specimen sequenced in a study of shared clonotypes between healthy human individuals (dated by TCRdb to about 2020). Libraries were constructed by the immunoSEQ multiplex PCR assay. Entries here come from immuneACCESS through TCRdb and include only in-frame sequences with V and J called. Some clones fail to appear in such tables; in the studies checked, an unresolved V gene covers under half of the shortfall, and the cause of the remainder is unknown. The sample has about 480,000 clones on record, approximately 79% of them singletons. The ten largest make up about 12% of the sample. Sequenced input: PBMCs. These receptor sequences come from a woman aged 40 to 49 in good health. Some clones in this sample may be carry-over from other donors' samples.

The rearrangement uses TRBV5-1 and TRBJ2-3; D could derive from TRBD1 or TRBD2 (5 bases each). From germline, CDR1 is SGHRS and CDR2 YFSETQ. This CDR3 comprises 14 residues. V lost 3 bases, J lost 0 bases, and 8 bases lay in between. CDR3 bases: TGCGCCAGCAGCTCGGGACCCAGCACAGATACGCAGTATTTT. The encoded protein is CASSSGPSTDTQYF.

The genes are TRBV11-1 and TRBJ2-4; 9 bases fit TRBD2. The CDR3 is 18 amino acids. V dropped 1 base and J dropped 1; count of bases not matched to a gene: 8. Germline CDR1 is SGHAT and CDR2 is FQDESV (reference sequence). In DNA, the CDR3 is TGTGCCAGCAGCTTAGGGTTAGCGGGAGAGGGGGCCAAAAACATTCAGTACTTC. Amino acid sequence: CASSLGLAGEGAKNIQYF.

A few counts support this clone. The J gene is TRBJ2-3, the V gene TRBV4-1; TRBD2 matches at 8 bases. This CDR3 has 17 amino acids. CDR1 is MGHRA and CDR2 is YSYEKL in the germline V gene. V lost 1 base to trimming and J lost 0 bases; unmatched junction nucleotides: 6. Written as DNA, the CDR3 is TGCGCCAGCAGCCAAGGGTGGGCTAGCGGGAGCACAGATACGCAGTATTTT. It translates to CASSQGWASGSTDTQYF.

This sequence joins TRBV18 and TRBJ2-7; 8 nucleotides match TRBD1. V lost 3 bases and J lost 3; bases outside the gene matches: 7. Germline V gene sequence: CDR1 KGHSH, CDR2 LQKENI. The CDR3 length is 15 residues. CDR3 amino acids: CASSPSADRDYEQYF. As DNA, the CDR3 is TGTGCCAGCTCACCCAGTGCGGACAGGGACTACGAGCAGTACTTC.

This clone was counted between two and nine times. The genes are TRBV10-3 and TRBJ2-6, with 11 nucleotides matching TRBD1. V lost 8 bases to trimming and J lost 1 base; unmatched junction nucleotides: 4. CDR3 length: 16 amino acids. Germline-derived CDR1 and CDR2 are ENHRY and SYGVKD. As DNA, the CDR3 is TGTGCCATCGGACAGGGGGCGCGGTCTGGGGCCAACGTCCTGACTTTC. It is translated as CAIGQGARSGANVLTF.

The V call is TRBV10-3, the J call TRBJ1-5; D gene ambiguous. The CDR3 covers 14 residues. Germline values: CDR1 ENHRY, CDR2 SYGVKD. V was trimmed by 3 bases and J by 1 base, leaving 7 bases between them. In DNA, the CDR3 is TGTGCCATCAGTGAAGACATGAGCAATCAGCCCCAGCATTTT. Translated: CAISEDMSNQPQHF.

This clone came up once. This CDR3 reads CASSKMTGVSSYNEQFF. CDR3 in DNA: TGTGCCAGCAGTAAAATGACAGGGGTAAGCTCCTACAATGAGCAGTTCTTC. This chain connects TRBV28 to TRBJ2-1; 8 bases align to TRBD1. The V segment lost 5 bases and the J segment 0 bases; nucleotides outside the gene matches: 9. The CDR3 sequence is 17 residues long. CDR1 and CDR2 (germline): MDHEN, SYDVKM. The whole variable domain, remainder taken from reference TRBV28 and TRBJ2-1, is DVKVTQSSRYLVKRTGEKVFLECVQDMDHENMFWYRQDPGLGLRLIYFSYDVKMKEKGDIPEGYSVSREKKERFSLILESASTNQTSMYLCASSKMTGVSSYNEQFFGPGTRLTVL.

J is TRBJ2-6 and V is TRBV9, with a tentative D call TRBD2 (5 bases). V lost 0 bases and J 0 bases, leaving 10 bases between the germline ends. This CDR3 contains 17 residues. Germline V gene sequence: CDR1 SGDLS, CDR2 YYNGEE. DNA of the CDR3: TGTGCCAGCAGCGTAGGGCGGGCCCCCTCTGGGGCCAACGTCCTGACTTTC. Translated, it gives CASSVGRAPSGANVLTF.

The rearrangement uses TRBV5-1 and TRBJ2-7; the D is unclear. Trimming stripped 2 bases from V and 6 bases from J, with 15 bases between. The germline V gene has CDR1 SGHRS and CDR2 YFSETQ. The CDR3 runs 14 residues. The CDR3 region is CASSFGQATGEQYF. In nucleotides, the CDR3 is TGCGCCAGCAGCTTTGGCCAGGCCACTGGCGAGCAGTACTTC.

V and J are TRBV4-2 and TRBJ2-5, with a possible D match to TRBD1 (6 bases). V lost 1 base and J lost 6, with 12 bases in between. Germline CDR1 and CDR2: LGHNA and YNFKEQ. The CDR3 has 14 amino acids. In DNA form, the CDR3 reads TGTGCCAGCAGCCAAGCTGCAGGGGAGAAGACCCAGTACTTC. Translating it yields CASSQAAGEKTQYF.

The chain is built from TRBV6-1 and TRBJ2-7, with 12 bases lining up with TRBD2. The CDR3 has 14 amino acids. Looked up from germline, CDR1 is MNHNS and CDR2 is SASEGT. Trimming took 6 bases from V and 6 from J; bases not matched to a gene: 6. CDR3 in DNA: TGTGCCAGCAGGACTAGCGGGAGTTTCGGCGAGCAGTACTTC. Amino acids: CASRTSGSFGEQYF.

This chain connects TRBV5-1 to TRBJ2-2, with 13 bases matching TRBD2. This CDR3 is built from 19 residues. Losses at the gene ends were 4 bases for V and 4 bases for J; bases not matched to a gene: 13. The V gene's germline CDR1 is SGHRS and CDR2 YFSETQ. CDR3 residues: CASSLTAGGLAGVTGELFF. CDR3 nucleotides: TGCGCCAGCAGCCTCACGGCCGGAGGACTAGCGGGAGTCACCGGGGAGCTGTTTTTT.

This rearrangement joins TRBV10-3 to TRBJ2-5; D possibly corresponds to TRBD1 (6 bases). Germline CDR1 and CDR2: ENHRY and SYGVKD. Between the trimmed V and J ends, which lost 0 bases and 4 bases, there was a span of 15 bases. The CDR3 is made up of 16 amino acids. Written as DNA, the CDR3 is TGTGCCATCAGTGAGTCAACAGGGATATTGGGAGAGACCCAGTACTTC. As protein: CAISESTGILGETQYF.

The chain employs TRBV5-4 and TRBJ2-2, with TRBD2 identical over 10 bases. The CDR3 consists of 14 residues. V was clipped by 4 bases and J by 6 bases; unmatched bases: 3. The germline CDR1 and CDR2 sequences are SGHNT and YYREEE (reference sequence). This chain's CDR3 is CASSPSGSPGELFF. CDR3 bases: TGTGCCAGCAGCCCTAGCGGGAGCCCCGGGGAGCTGTTTTTT.

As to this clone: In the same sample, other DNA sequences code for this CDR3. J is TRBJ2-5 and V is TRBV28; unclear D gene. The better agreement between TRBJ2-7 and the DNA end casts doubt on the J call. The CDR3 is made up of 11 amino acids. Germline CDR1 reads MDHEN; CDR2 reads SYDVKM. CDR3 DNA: TGTGCCAGCAGTTTCGGGTACGAGCAGTACTTC. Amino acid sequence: CASSFGYEQYF.

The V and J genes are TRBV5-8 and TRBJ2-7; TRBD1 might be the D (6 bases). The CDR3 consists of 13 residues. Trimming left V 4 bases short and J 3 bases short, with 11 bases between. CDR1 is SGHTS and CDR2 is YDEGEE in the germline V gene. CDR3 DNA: TGTGCCAGCAGCCCGGGACAATTCTACGAGCAGTACTTC. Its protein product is CASSPGQFYEQYF.

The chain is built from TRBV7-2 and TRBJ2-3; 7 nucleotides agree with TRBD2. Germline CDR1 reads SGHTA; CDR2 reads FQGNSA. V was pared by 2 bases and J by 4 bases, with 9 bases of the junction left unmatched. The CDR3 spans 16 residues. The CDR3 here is CASSLNGGSLSDTQYF. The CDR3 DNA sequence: TGTGCCAGCAGCTTAAACGGCGGGAGCCTATCAGATACGCAGTATTTT.

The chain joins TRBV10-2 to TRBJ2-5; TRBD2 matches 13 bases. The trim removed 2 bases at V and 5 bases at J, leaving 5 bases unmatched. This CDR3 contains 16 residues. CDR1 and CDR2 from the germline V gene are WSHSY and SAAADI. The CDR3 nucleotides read TGCGCCAGCAGTGAGAAGGGACTAGCGGGAAGGGAGACCCAGTACTTC. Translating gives CASSEKGLAGRETQYF.

The CDR3 reads CASSADRGLGYTF. CDR3 DNA: TGTGCCAGTAGTGCAGACAGGGGTCTTGGCTACACCTTC. The genes are TRBV19 and TRBJ1-2; 8 bases are shared with TRBD1. V was clipped by 5 bases and J by 7 bases; unmatched bases: 6. The germline gives CDR1 LNHDA, CDR2 SQIVND (reference sequence). The CDR3 contains 13 residues.

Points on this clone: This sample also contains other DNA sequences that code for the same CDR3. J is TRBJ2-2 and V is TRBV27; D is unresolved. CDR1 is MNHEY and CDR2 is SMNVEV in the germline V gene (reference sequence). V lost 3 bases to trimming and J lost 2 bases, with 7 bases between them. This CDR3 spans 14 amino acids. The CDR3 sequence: CASSLSRNTGELFF. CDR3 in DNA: TGTGCCAGCAGTTTGTCTAGAAACACCGGGGAGCTGTTTTTT.

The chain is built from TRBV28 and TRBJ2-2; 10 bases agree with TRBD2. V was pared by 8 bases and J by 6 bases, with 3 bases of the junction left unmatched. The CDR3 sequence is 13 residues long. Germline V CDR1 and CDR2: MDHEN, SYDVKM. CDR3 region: CASLAGVPGELFF. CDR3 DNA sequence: TGTGCCAGCCTAGCGGGAGTTCCCGGGGAGCTGTTTTTT.

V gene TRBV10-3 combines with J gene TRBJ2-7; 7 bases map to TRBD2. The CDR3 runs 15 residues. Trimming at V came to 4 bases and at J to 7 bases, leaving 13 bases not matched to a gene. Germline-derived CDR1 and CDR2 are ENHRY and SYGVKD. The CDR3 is CAISATGTTRTEQYF. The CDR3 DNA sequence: TGTGCCATCAGTGCAACCGGGACTACCCGCACGGAGCAGTACTTC.

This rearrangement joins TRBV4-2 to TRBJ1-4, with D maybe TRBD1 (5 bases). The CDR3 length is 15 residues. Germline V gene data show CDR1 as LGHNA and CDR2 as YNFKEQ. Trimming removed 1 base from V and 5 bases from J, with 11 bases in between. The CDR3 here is CASSQVPDSNEKLFF. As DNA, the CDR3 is TGTGCCAGCAGCCAAGTCCCCGACAGCAATGAAAAACTGTTTTTT.

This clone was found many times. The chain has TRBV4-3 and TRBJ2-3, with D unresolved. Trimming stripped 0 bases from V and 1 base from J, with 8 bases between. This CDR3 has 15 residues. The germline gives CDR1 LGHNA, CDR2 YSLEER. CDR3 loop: CASSQDQQGTDTQYF. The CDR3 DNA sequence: TGCGCCAGCAGCCAAGACCAGCAGGGCACAGATACGCAGTATTTT.

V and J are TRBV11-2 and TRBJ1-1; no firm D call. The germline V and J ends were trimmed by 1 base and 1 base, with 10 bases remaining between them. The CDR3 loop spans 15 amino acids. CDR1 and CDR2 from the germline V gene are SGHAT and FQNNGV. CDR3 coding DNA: TGTGCCAGCAGCTTAGCCCCGGGGAGGAACACTGAAGCTTTCTTT. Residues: CASSLAPGRNTEAFF.